Below, one T cell receptor (beta chain) is given with its context. This entry comes from a study of shared clonotypes between healthy human individuals. Whole-study context: The study enrolled two women and three men aged 18 to 49.

Sequencing was at deep level. Original processing methods: Junction-only immunoSEQ sequences carried no quality scores, so filtering differed. Some clones are missing from TCRdb's copy, which holds only in-frame ones; the method was immunoSEQ multiplex PCR. The V and J calls and clone size are taken from that table; D and trimming were inferred from the DNA. The table has about 680,000 clones, roughly nine tenths seen once; the top ten hold 20% to 25%. Naive CD8 cells lacked CD45RO and underwent positive selection for CCR7, leaving out terminally differentiated effector memory CD45RA+ cells. This CDR3 has 13 amino acids. Germline values: CDR1 MNHEY, CDR2 SMNVEV (reference sequence). Trimming pared 2 bases from V and 2 bases from J, leaving 7 bases between.

The clonotype comes from a man between 25 and 39 years old in good health. Sequencing was carried out using naive CD8+ T cells sorted from blood. This chain uses TRBV27 with TRBJ2-7; D is unresolved. CDR3 coding DNA: TGTGCCAGCAGTTTAACAGCCCCCTACGAGCAGTACTTC. Translating it yields CASSLTAPYEQYF.